The table lists the clone carrying this TCR beta chain with a count of one. These data belong to a study of cytotoxic CD8 clonotypes in ibrutinib-treated CLL. In germline, CDR1 is MNHNY, CDR2 SVGAGI (reference sequence). V was cut by 6 bases and J by 3 bases, with 9 bases left in between. This CDR3 is 13 amino acids long. Here immunoSEQ multiplex PCR was the method, and the copy in TCRdb shows in-frame clones only, minus some. The sample shows about 50,000 clones, 83% of them seen only once. PBMCs were cryopreserved, and roughly 2 micrograms of genomic DNA from them went into TCR beta libraries. The J gene is TRBJ2-1, the V gene TRBV6-6; a weak D match, TRBD1 (5 bases). The source is a human donor with chronic lymphocytic leukemia. The starting material was PBMCs, obtained after 24 months of ibrutinib treatment. The CDR3 reads CASRQDLYNEQFF. CDR3 DNA: TGTGCCAGCAGACAGGACCTCTACAATGAGCAGTTCTTC.